Detailed here is one T cell receptor beta chain. The data originate from a study of blood T cells in healthy people across ages. CDR3 length: 15 residues. Germline values: CDR1 SGHTA, CDR2 FQGNSA. The V and J ends lost 5 bases and 1 base respectively, with 11 bases between them. For the second PCR, which ran for roughly 6 to 11 cycles, a sample-barcoded 5' primer and a J-beta primer mix were used. TCRdb passed the 5' RACE reads through MiXCR, listing each CDR3 protein once. The repertoire includes 850,000 or so distinct CDR3 sequences, roughly 26% of them detected once, and approximately 15% sits in the top ten.

V is TRBV7-2 and J is TRBJ2-2; D not resolved. The TCR comes from an elderly woman in good health. Sequenced: blood. In nucleotides, the CDR3 is TGTGCCAGCAGCGCGAACCGAGGGAACACCGGGGAGCTGTTTTTT. This translates into CASSANRGNTGELFF.